This is a list of T cell receptor beta chains from one sample in a study of blood T cell repertoires in COVID-19. Assay used: immunoSEQ multiplex PCR; TCRdb lists only in-frame clones, some missing. The sample carries approximately 150,000 clones, more than 65% recorded once. The specimen sequenced was peripheral blood. The origin of the receptors is a woman aged 55 to 70 with COVID-19, enrolled during active disease. CDR3s include the opening cysteine and the closing phenylalanine or tryptophan. D genes are given only for firm matches. The size field is filled for only some rows; it gives once, few, many or a size class.

d_call,j_call,clone_size,v_call,cdr3_aa,cdr3_nt
NA,TRBJ1-2,NA,TRBV5-4,CASSLAGSPNYGYTF,TGTGCCAGCAGCTTGGCAGGGTCCCCTAACTATGGCTACACCTTC
NA,TRBJ2-7,NA,TRBV9,CASSVDTAVAAGEQYF,TGTGCCAGCAGCGTAGACACAGCGGTCGCTGCTGGGGAGCAGTACTTC
NA,TRBJ2-1,NA,TRBV5-1,CASTPTAGGNEQFF,TGCGCCAGCACCCCGACAGCTGGTGGCAATGAGCAGTTCTTC
NA,TRBJ2-2,NA,TRBV5-4,CASSLGLSANTGELFF,TGTGCCAGCAGCTTGGGACTCAGCGCGAACACCGGGGAGCTGTTTTTT
NA,TRBJ2-4,NA,TRBV23-1,CASAPETGDKNIQYF,TGCGCCAGCGCACCCGAGACAGGAGACAAAAACATTCAGTACTTC
TRBD2,TRBJ2-5,NA,TRBV27,CASSLRTGGKKTQYF,TGTGCCAGCAGTTTAAGAACGGGAGGAAAGAAGACCCAGTACTTC
NA,TRBJ1-1,few,TRBV7-9,CASSFKGEGAFF,TGTGCCAGCAGCTTTAAGGGGGAAGGGGCTTTCTTT
NA,TRBJ2-5,NA,TRBV29-1,CSVEEQARSLETQYF,TGCAGCGTTGAAGAGCAGGCTCGAAGTTTAGAGACCCAGTACTTC
TRBD2,TRBJ2-1,NA,TRBV7-2,CASRLPGTIEQFF,TGTGCCAGCAGGTTACCGGGGACTATTGAGCAGTTCTTC
NA,TRBJ2-3,NA,TRBV7-2,CASSHPGSGDTQYF,TGTGCCAGCAGCCACCCCGGGTCCGGGGATACGCAGTATTTT
NA,TRBJ2-4,NA,TRBV15,CATSRVGQSPAKNIQYF,TGTGCCACCAGCAGAGTCGGTCAATCCCCAGCCAAAAACATTCAGTACTTC
NA,TRBJ2-5,NA,TRBV6-5,CASREGWAEETQYF,TGTGCCAGCAGGGAGGGGTGGGCGGAGGAGACCCAGTACTTC
TRBD2,TRBJ2-1,NA,TRBV5-1,CASSSGLAGGLVDEQFF,TGCGCCAGCAGCTCCGGACTAGCGGGGGGTTTGGTCGATGAGCAGTTCTTC
TRBD1,TRBJ1-2,NA,TRBV4-3,CASSQGTGGVGYTF,TGCGCCAGCAGCCAAGGGACAGGGGGAGTTGGCTACACCTTC
TRBD1,TRBJ1-2,once,TRBV4-2,CASSPSTGPSYGYTF,TGTGCCAGCAGCCCGTCGACAGGGCCCAGCTATGGCTACACCTTC
TRBD1,TRBJ2-7,NA,TRBV7-3,CASSPRGGQGSSYEQYF,TGTGCCAGCAGCCCAAGGGGGGGACAGGGAAGCTCCTACGAGCAGTACTTC
NA,TRBJ2-1,NA,TRBV19,CASSISWAGRNNEQFF,TGTGCCAGTAGTATCTCATGGGCAGGGCGAAACAATGAGCAGTTCTTC
NA,TRBJ2-2,few,TRBV18,CASSGLSGDTGELFF,TGTGCCAGCTCAGGCCTCTCAGGGGACACCGGGGAGCTGTTTTTT
NA,TRBJ1-1,few,TRBV19,CASSTTANTEAFF,TGTGCCAGTAGTACGACAGCGAACACTGAAGCTTTCTTT
NA,TRBJ2-1,NA,TRBV15,CATGPGAAPAVNEQFF,TGTGCCACTGGGCCTGGGGCGGCGCCGGCCGTCAATGAGCAGTTCTTC
TRBD1,TRBJ2-2,NA,TRBV28,CASSSPGQGAGELFF,TGTGCCAGCAGTTCGCCGGGACAGGGGGCCGGGGAGCTGTTTTTT
NA,TRBJ2-1,NA,TRBV30,CACSSGSNNEQFF,TGTGCCTGCTCTTCCGGGAGTAACAATGAGCAGTTCTTC
TRBD1,TRBJ1-6,few,TRBV6-5,CASSWDREGNSPLHF,TGTGCCAGCAGTTGGGACAGGGAGGGGAATTCACCCCTCCACTTT
NA,TRBJ1-1,NA,TRBV5-1,CASSLTGITEAFF,TGCGCCAGCAGCTTGACAGGGATAACTGAAGCTTTCTTT
TRBD2,TRBJ2-5,NA,TRBV5-4,CASSFSGGALETQYF,TGTGCCAGCAGCTTTAGCGGGGGGGCCTTAGAGACCCAGTACTTC
TRBD2,TRBJ2-1,NA,TRBV7-9,CASSFLGEGNNEQFF,TGTGCCAGCAGCTTTTTAGGGGAGGGCAACAATGAGCAGTTCTTC
NA,TRBJ1-6,once,TRBV6-5,CASSYLPGLGSPLHF,TGTGCCAGCAGTTACCTACCGGGACTTGGTTCACCCCTCCACTTT
NA,TRBJ2-7,once,TRBV30,CAWRIQGRGYEQYF,TGTGCCTGGAGGATCCAGGGTCGTGGCTACGAGCAGTACTTC
TRBD1,TRBJ2-5,few,TRBV29-1,CSVEDGTGGFLAETQYF,TGCAGCGTTGAAGATGGGACAGGGGGTTTTTTGGCTGAGACCCAGTACTTC
NA,TRBJ2-5,once,TRBV2,CASIRDLETQYF,TGTGCCAGCATCCGGGATCTAGAGACCCAGTACTTC
TRBD1,TRBJ2-2,NA,TRBV11-2,CASSLRDRGTGELFF,TGTGCCAGCAGCTTACGGGACAGAGGCACCGGGGAGCTGTTTTTT
NA,TRBJ2-5,NA,TRBV5-4,CASSLRTYQETQYF,TGTGCCAGCAGCCTACGTACCTACCAAGAGACCCAGTACTTC
TRBD2,TRBJ2-2,once,TRBV9,CASSVTAGGTGELFF,TGTGCCAGCAGCGTAACGGCGGGGGGCACCGGGGAGCTGTTTTTT
NA,TRBJ2-7,NA,TRBV14,CASSRLPLTVSEQYF,TGTGCCAGCAGCCGATTACCCTTGACAGTCAGCGAGCAGTACTTC
NA,TRBJ2-7,NA,TRBV5-4,CASSSGGVYEQYF,TGTGCCAGCAGCTCTGGAGGTGTTTACGAGCAGTACTTC
TRBD1,TRBJ2-1,NA,TRBV19,CASSSPGGTGGNEQFF,TGTGCCAGTAGTTCCCCAGGCGGGACAGGGGGCAATGAGCAGTTCTTC
TRBD2,TRBJ2-3,NA,TRBV3-1/TRBV3-2,CASSPLAGGSTDTQYF,TGTGCCAGCAGCCCGTTAGCGGGGGGTTCCACAGATACGCAGTATTTT
NA,TRBJ2-5,NA,TRBV7-9,CASSLEQDQETQYF,TGTGCCAGCAGCTTAGAACAGGATCAAGAGACCCAGTACTTC
NA,TRBJ1-1,NA,TRBV5-4,CASSLVGGRREAFF,TGTGCCAGCAGCTTGGTCGGGGGGCGTAGAGAAGCTTTCTTT
NA,TRBJ1-2,once,TRBV24-1,CATSSNGNYGYTF,TGTGCCACCAGTAGTAACGGTAACTATGGCTACACCTTC
NA,TRBJ2-1,NA,TRBV19,CASSIGLNSYNEQFF,TGTGCCAGTAGTATAGGACTAAACTCCTACAATGAGCAGTTCTTC
NA,TRBJ2-5,few,TRBV3-1/TRBV3-2,CASSRSTGPQETQYF,TGTGCCAGCAGCCGATCCACAGGTCCACAAGAGACCCAGTACTTC
TRBD1,TRBJ1-2,NA,TRBV24-1,CATSDSLQGDYGYTF,TGTGCCACCAGTGATTCATTACAGGGGGACTATGGCTACACCTTC
TRBD1,TRBJ1-5,NA,TRBV19,CASSAQTGTAHNQPQHF,TGTGCCAGTAGCGCACAAACCGGGACAGCTCACAATCAGCCCCAGCATTTT
NA,TRBJ2-1,NA,TRBV7-3,CASSLRLNNEQFF,TGTGCCAGCAGCTTAAGACTCAACAATGAGCAGTTCTTC
NA,TRBJ1-6,NA,TRBV6-5,CASTNWQGWSPLHF,TGTGCCAGCACTAACTGGCAGGGATGGTCACCCCTCCACTTT
TRBD1,TRBJ2-5,NA,TRBV9,CASSLIPGQGRETQYF,TGTGCCAGCAGCTTAATCCCGGGACAGGGTCGCGAGACCCAGTACTTC
NA,TRBJ1-5,NA,TRBV4-1,CASSQSGTNKGQPQHF,TGCGCCAGCAGCCAGTCCGGGACAAACAAGGGTCAGCCCCAGCATTTT
TRBD2,TRBJ2-1,NA,TRBV11-2,CASSLGTSGGKFF,TGTGCCAGCAGCTTAGGGACTAGCGGGGGAAAATTCTTC
TRBD1,TRBJ1-3,NA,TRBV18,CASSPPQGASGNTIYF,TGTGCCAGCTCACCACCGCAGGGGGCCTCTGGAAACACCATATATTTT
NA,TRBJ2-7,many,TRBV19,CASSIQGSSYEQYF,TGTGCCAGTAGTATCCAGGGGAGCTCCTACGAGCAGTACTTC
TRBD2,TRBJ2-5,NA,TRBV5-1,CASSLAGGSGNF,TGCGCCAGCAGCTTGGCGGGAGGGAGTGGAAACTTC
TRBD1,TRBJ2-2,NA,TRBV18,CASSPRQGSTGELFF,TGTGCCAGCTCACCTAGACAGGGAAGTACCGGGGAGCTGTTTTTT